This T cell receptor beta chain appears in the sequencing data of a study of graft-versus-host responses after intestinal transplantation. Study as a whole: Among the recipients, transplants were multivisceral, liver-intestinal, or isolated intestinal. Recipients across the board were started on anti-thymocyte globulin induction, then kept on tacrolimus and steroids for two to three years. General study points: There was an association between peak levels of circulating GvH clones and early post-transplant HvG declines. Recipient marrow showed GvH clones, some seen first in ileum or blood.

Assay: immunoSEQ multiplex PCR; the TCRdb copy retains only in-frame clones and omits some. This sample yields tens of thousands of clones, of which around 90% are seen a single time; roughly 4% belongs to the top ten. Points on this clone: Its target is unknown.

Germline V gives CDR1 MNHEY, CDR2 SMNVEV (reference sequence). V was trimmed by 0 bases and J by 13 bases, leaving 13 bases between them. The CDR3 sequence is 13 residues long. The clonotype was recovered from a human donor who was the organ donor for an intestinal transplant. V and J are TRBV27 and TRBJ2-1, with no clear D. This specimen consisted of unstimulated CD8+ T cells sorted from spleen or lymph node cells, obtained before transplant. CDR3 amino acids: CASSLSITKRQFF. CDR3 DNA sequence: TGTGCCAGCAGTTTATCGATAACTAAGAGACAGTTCTTC.